One and the same sample provided the 12 T cell receptor beta chains below, sequenced in a study of blood T cell repertoires in COVID-19. TCRdb's copy holds only in-frame clones and misses some; the assay was immunoSEQ multiplex PCR. Of fewer than 250,000 clones in the sample, 85% to 90% were seen once. Sequenced input: peripheral blood. The receptors were sampled from a man aged 45-65 years with acute or convalescent COVID-19.

This clone was counted once. The rearrangement links TRBV6-1 to TRBJ1-4; 8 bases match TRBD1. This CDR3 has 16 amino acids. The germline gives CDR1 MNHNS, CDR2 SASEGT. Trimming removed 4 bases from V and 7 bases from J; junction bases left unmatched: 11. CDR3: CASSGYRGAEGEKLFF. In DNA, the CDR3 is TGTGCCAGCAGTGGCTACAGGGGGGCAGAGGGTGAAAAACTGTTTTTT.

This rearrangement joins TRBV7-9 to TRBJ1-4; the match to TRBD1 covers 7 bases. The germline V gene encodes CDR1 SEHNR and CDR2 FQNEAQ (reference sequence). Trimming took 2 bases from V and 8 from J; bases not matched to a gene: 8. CDR3 size: 15 residues. The CDR3 DNA follows: TGTGCCAGCAGCTTATTTGGGACAGCGGACGAAAAACTGTTTTTT. Encoded protein: CASSLFGTADEKLFF.

The V call is TRBV27, the J call TRBJ1-4; D may be TRBD1 (6 bases). Germline V gene data show CDR1 as MNHEY and CDR2 as SMNVEV (reference sequence). The CDR3 is 14 amino acids. Trimming stripped 10 bases from V and 2 bases from J, with 14 bases between. The DNA of the CDR3 is TGTGCCACCAAACAGGGTGCGACTAATGAAAAACTGTTTTTT. This codes for CATKQGATNEKLFF. Supplemented by reference TRBV27 and TRBJ1-4, the full variable domain reads EAQVTQNPRYLITVTGKKLTVTCSQNMNHEYMSWYRQDPGLGLRQIYYSMNVEVTDKGDVPEGYKVSRKEKRNFPLILESPSPNQTSLYFCATKQGATNEKLFFGSGTQLSVL.

This rearrangement joins TRBV5-1 to TRBJ1-5; TRBD1 is a possible D gene (6 bases). Germline loops: CDR1 SGHRS, CDR2 YFSETQ. Trimming cost V 2 bases and J 4 bases, with 13 bases left between them. This CDR3 region has 15 residues. CDR3 amino acids: CASSLQGLKNQPQHF. In nucleotides, the CDR3 is TGCGCCAGCAGCTTACAGGGATTAAAAAATCAGCCCCAGCATTTT. Based on the CDR3 plus reference TRBV5-1 and TRBJ1-5, the full variable domain is KAGVTQTPRYLIKTRGQQVTLSCSPISGHRSVSWYQQTPGQGLQFLFEYFSETQRNKGNFPGRFSGRQFSNSRSEMNVSTLELGDSALYLCASSLQGLKNQPQHFGDGTRLSIL.

The table lists this clone with a count of one. The CDR3 loop reads CASSGRGYSNQPQHF. The CDR3 nucleotides read TGTGCCAGTAGTGGGAGGGGGTATAGCAATCAGCCCCAGCATTTT. The V call is TRBV19, the J call TRBJ1-5; possibly TRBD1 for D (6 bases). The CDR3 sequence is 15 residues long. V gave up 5 bases and J gave up 0 bases, with 11 bases separating them. Germline-derived CDR1 and CDR2 are LNHDA and SQIVND (reference sequence).

The table lists this clone with a count of one. This CDR3 is CASSEAETANTGELFF. The CDR3 DNA reads as TGTGCCAGCAGTGAAGCCGAGACAGCCAACACCGGGGAGCTGTTTTTT. The chain carries TRBV6-1 and TRBJ2-2; D is perhaps TRBD1 (5 bases). CDR3 length: 16 amino acids. V lost 0 bases and J lost 2, with 10 bases in between. Germline CDR1 reads MNHNS; CDR2 reads SASEGT.

V is TRBV10-2 and J is TRBJ2-5; TRBD1 agrees at 10 bases. This CDR3 comprises 15 residues. The J segment lost 5 bases and the V segment lost 6 bases, leaving 9 bases of the junction unmatched. CDR1 WSHSY and CDR2 SAAADI come from the germline V gene. DNA for the CDR3: TGCGCCAGCAGCCTCCGGGACAGGGGAGGGGAGACCCAGTACTTC. Translated, it gives CASSLRDRGGETQYF.

This clone has just one count. The J gene is TRBJ2-1, the V gene TRBV6-6; TRBD1 matches at 7 bases. Germline V gene lookup returns CDR1 MNHNY and CDR2 SVGAGI (reference sequence). The CDR3 is 15 amino acids. The J segment lost 4 bases and the V segment lost 5 bases, leaving 8 bases of the junction unmatched. The CDR3 spells CASSKDRETYNEQFF. The CDR3 DNA follows: TGTGCCAGCAGTAAAGACAGGGAAACATACAATGAGCAGTTCTTC.

This chain links TRBV7-6 with TRBJ2-1; 8 bases match TRBD1. The CDR3 totals 11 residues. The V gene's germline CDR1 is SGHVS and CDR2 FNYEAQ. V shed 3 bases, J shed 16 bases, and the junction held 5 bases outside the gene matches. CDR3 coding DNA: TGTGCCAGCAGCTTCAGGGGGCGGCAATTCTTC. It yields the protein CASSFRGRQFF.

The chain uses TRBV5-4 and TRBJ1-1; D perhaps matches TRBD1 (5 bases). The CDR3 has 15 amino acids. V lost 6 bases and J lost 4, with 19 bases in between. In germline, CDR1 is SGHNT, CDR2 YYREEE (reference sequence). The DNA for the CDR3 is TGTGCCAGCACCCCTCGACAGACCCCGGGCACTGAAGCTTTCTTT. Residues: CASTPRQTPGTEAFF.

The rearrangement links TRBV5-8 to TRBJ1-1; tentative D call: TRBD1 (6 bases). The CDR3 is made up of 13 amino acids. Per germline, CDR1 SGHTS and CDR2 YDEGEE. V was pared by 4 bases and J by 6 bases, with 13 bases between. The CDR3 sequence: CASSIQGWSEAFF. The CDR3 bases are TGTGCCAGCAGCATACAGGGTTGGTCTGAAGCTTTCTTT.

The table lists this clone with a count of one. The CDR3 sequence: CAWSVRIRDTIYF. In DNA form, the CDR3 reads TGTGCCTGGAGTGTACGAATAAGAGACACCATATATTTT. The chain carries TRBV30 and TRBJ1-3, with D uncertain. The CDR3 is made up of 13 amino acids. V lost 0 bases and J lost 8, with 11 bases in between. CDR1 and CDR2 (germline): GTSNPN, SVGIG (reference sequence).